The 18 T cell receptor beta chains presented below share a single source sample, sequenced in a study of OX40 agonist ivuxolimab in advanced cancers. This table comes from immunoSEQ multiplex PCR, and its TCRdb copy is limited to in-frame clones, with some not included. Among roughly 72,000 clones listed, roughly 80% were seen once. This specimen was CD4+ or CD8+ T cells sorted from blood, taken in a trial of the OX40 agonist ivuxolimab. Receptors originate from an adult with an advanced solid tumor such as melanoma, head and neck, liver or kidney cancer.

The V gene is TRBV18, the J gene TRBJ2-5; no firm D call. This CDR3 has 11 residues. The V gene's germline CDR1 is KGHSH and CDR2 LQKENI. V lost 3 bases to trimming and J lost 6 bases, with 5 bases between them. In DNA form, the CDR3 reads TGTGCCAGCTCACCTAAACAGACCCAGTACTTC. This sequence encodes CASSPKQTQYF.

V is TRBV19 and J is TRBJ2-1; a possible D gene is TRBD1 (5 bases). CDR3 length: 14 amino acids. The V and J ends lost 1 base and 4 bases respectively, with 8 bases between them. Germline CDR1 is LNHDA and CDR2 is SQIVND (reference sequence). CDR3 sequence reads: CASSIGGLYNEQFF. The CDR3 nucleotides are TGTGCCAGTAGTATAGGGGGCCTGTACAATGAGCAGTTCTTC.

This clone appeared once. V and J are TRBV9 and TRBJ1-1, with D tentatively TRBD1 (5 bases). The germline V and J ends were trimmed by 0 bases and 1 base, with 7 bases remaining between them. Germline V gives CDR1 SGDLS, CDR2 YYNGEE. This CDR3 spans 14 amino acids. The CDR3 region has the DNA TGTGCCAGCAGCGTAGCCGGACAGAACACTGAAGCTTTCTTT. Translated, it gives CASSVAGQNTEAFF.

V and J are TRBV28 and TRBJ2-1; 8 bases line up with TRBD2. This CDR3 has 15 residues. CDR1 and CDR2 (germline): MDHEN, SYDVKM. J was trimmed by 9 bases and V by 2 bases; bases with no gene match: 9. The CDR3 DNA reads as TGTGCCAGCAGTTTAGGGGGCGGGAGGAGGATTGAGCAGTTCTTC. Its protein is CASSLGGGRRIEQFF. Looking up the rest from reference TRBV28 and TRBJ2-1 gives the full variable domain: DVKVTQSSRYLVKRTGEKVFLECVQDMDHENMFWYRQDPGLGLRLIYFSYDVKMKEKGDIPEGYSVSREKKERFSLILESASTNQTSMYLCASSLGGGRRIEQFFGPGTRLTVL.

V is TRBV19 and J is TRBJ1-3, with D hard to call. V was trimmed by 3 bases and J by 4 bases, leaving 7 bases between them. From germline, CDR1 is LNHDA and CDR2 SQIVND (reference sequence). The CDR3 spans 13 residues. For the CDR3, the DNA is TGTGCCAGTAGTATTCGCTACGGAAACACCATATATTTT. It yields the protein CASSIRYGNTIYF.

This chain connects TRBV5-1 to TRBJ2-3; 14 nucleotides match TRBD2. Germline V lookup: CDR1 SGHRS, CDR2 YFSETQ. The V segment lost 4 bases and the J segment 4 bases; nucleotides outside the gene matches: 2. The CDR3 is made up of 15 amino acids. The CDR3 loop reads CASSRLAGGPDTQYF. CDR3 coding DNA: TGCGCCAGCAGCCGACTAGCGGGAGGGCCAGATACGCAGTATTTT.

This rearrangement joins TRBV7-3 to TRBJ2-1; D not certain. The V end was cut by 4 bases, the J end by 4 bases, with 14 bases between. The V gene's germline CDR1 is SGHTA and CDR2 FQGTGA. This CDR3 spans 15 amino acids. The CDR3 is CASSSRPGPYNEQFF. Written as DNA, the CDR3 is TGTGCCAGCAGCTCCCGACCCGGGCCATACAATGAGCAGTTCTTC.

The genes are TRBV7-9 and TRBJ1-2; D is uncertain. V shed 5 bases and J shed 5 bases, with 15 bases lying between them. This CDR3 comprises 14 residues. The germline V gene has CDR1 SEHNR and CDR2 FQNEAQ (reference sequence). The CDR3 sequence: CASSQIDEGYGYTF. Here the CDR3 DNA reads TGTGCCAGCAGCCAGATAGACGAGGGTTATGGCTACACCTTC.

The rearrangement uses TRBV2 and TRBJ2-7; tentatively, D is TRBD2 (6 bases). Germline CDR1 reads SNHLY; CDR2 reads FYNNEI. The CDR3 sequence is 15 residues long. V was clipped by 1 base and J by 3 bases, with 13 bases between them. This CDR3 reads CASSEESAGLYEQYF. The CDR3 DNA sequence: TGTGCCAGCAGTGAAGAATCAGCGGGCCTCTACGAGCAGTACTTC. The whole variable domain, filled in from reference TRBV2 and TRBJ2-7, reads EPEVTQTPSHQVTQMGQEVILRCVPISNHLYFYWYRQILGQKVEFLVSFYNNEISEKSEIFDDQFSVERPDGSNFTLKIRSTKLEDSAMYFCASSEESAGLYEQYFGPGTRLTVT.

The chain combines TRBV6-1 with TRBJ2-2, with no clear D. V was trimmed by 7 bases and J by 0 bases, leaving 6 bases between them. The CDR3 runs 13 residues. Germline CDR1 is MNHNS and CDR2 is SASEGT. CDR3 in amino acids: CASTPANTGELFF. In DNA form, the CDR3 reads TGTGCCAGCACCCCAGCGAACACCGGGGAGCTGTTTTTT.

The CDR3 nucleotides read TGTGCCAGTAGTACATGGGGTTCGGGCACTGAAGCTTTCTTT. Its protein is CASSTWGSGTEAFF. This chain joins TRBV19 and TRBJ1-1, with D hard to call. Deletions cut 4 bases from V and 4 bases from J, with 13 bases between. Germline lookup yields CDR1 LNHDA and CDR2 SQIVND (reference sequence). This CDR3 has 14 residues.

This clone was recorded once. The genes are TRBV5-6 and TRBJ1-2; D gene unclear. CDR1 is SGHDT and CDR2 is YYEEEE in the germline V gene. Trimming took off 3 bases at V and 6 bases at J, with 21 bases between the two ends. The CDR3 is 16 amino acids. The CDR3 is CASSSDLSRMDDGYTF. The CDR3 DNA reads TGTGCCAGCAGCTCAGACCTGAGTCGCATGGATGATGGCTACACCTTC.

The chain links TRBV2 to TRBJ2-1, with D possibly TRBD2 on 5 matching bases. V dropped 6 bases and J dropped 3 bases, with 12 bases sitting between them. The germline gives CDR1 SNHLY, CDR2 FYNNEI. CDR3 size: 14 residues. As DNA, the CDR3 is TGTGCCAGCAGAGGGCCGGGGTACTACAATGAGCAGTTCTTC. It yields the protein CASRGPGYYNEQFF.

This clone was found once. The chain couples TRBV10-2 to TRBJ1-2; TRBD1 matches at 7 bases. J gave up 4 bases and V 2 bases, and 13 bases lay outside the gene matches. This CDR3 is built from 17 residues. Germline V lookup: CDR1 WSHSY, CDR2 SAAADI. This chain's CDR3 is CASSEGEQGLSRYGYTF. For the CDR3, the DNA is TGCGCCAGCAGTGAGGGAGAACAGGGGCTCAGCCGCTATGGCTACACCTTC.

The chain has TRBV11-2 and TRBJ2-7, with a tentative D call TRBD2 (5 bases). The germline V gene encodes CDR1 SGHAT and CDR2 FQNNGV. Trimming took 1 base from V and 4 from J, leaving 8 bases between them. The CDR3 length is 13 residues. The CDR3 here is CASSLAREYEQYF. In nucleotides, the CDR3 is TGTGCCAGCAGCTTAGCACGGGAATACGAGCAGTACTTC. The full variable domain, rest sourced from reference TRBV11-2 and TRBJ2-7, is EAGVAQSPRYKIIEKRQSVAFWCNPISGHATLYWYQQILGQGPKLLIQFQNNGVVDDSQLPKDRFSAERLKGVDSTLKIQPAKLEDSAVYLCASSLAREYEQYFGPGTRLTVT.

The gene calls are TRBV7-8 and TRBJ2-2, with D maybe TRBD1 (6 bases). Trimming left V 6 bases short and J 7 bases short, with 21 bases between. Germline loops: CDR1 SGHVS, CDR2 FQNEAQ. This CDR3 comprises 16 residues. In DNA, the CDR3 is TGTGCCAGCAGTCTTCCCGGACAGACTCGGGGCGGGGAGCTGTTTTTT. The encoded protein is CASSLPGQTRGGELFF.

The chain combines TRBV5-1 with TRBJ2-7, with 7 bases matching TRBD1. J was trimmed by 5 bases and V by 7 bases; bases with no gene match: 9. The CDR3 has 13 amino acids. Germline CDR1 is SGHRS and CDR2 is YFSETQ. CDR3 coding DNA: TGCGCCAGCTCCTCCCCAGGGGGAAACGAGCAGTACTTC. Its translation: CASSSPGGNEQYF.

The V call is TRBV18, the J call TRBJ1-2; the D gene is possibly TRBD1 (6 bases). This CDR3 has 15 residues. CDR1 is KGHSH and CDR2 is LQKENI in the germline V gene. V lost 0 bases to trimming and J lost 8 bases, with 16 bases between them. In DNA form, the CDR3 reads TGTGCCAGCTCACCACCCGGGGGGCGCGAGGGAGGCTACACCTTC. This codes for CASSPPGGREGGYTF.